This passage covers 2 T cell receptor beta chains from one sample sequenced in a study of T cells after yellow fever vaccination. MiXCR, applied by TCRdb to the 5' RACE reads, yields one record per CDR3 protein. The data contain fewer than 450,000 distinct CDR3 sequences, roughly 4% of them singletons. The sample here was PBMCs, taken 5 days after the yellow fever booster vaccination. Source of these receptors: a man between 18 and 29 years old who received the YFV17D yellow fever vaccine.

CDR3 DNA sequence: TGTGCCAGCAGCCAAGGTTATGCTAGCGGGGGGGATAATGAGCAGTTCTTC. Translation: CASSQGYASGGDNEQFF. The chain links TRBV4-2 to TRBJ2-1; 12 nucleotides agree with TRBD2. Germline CDR1 and CDR2: LGHNA and YNFKEQ. V lost 1 base to trimming and J lost 7 bases; unmatched junction nucleotides: 8. The CDR3 is made up of 17 amino acids.

This clonotype has at least ten counts. V usage is TRBV5-4 and J usage is TRBJ2-1; TRBD2 matches 9 bases. Trimming cost V 0 bases and J 5 bases; bases outside gene matches: 9. Germline CDR1 is SGHNT and CDR2 is YYREEE (reference sequence). This CDR3 spans 17 amino acids. DNA of the CDR3: TGTGCCAGCAGCTTGGCCTTGACTAGCGGTGGCCACAATGAGCAGTTCTTC. Amino acid sequence: CASSLALTSGGHNEQFF.